Sequencing of this TCR beta chain was carried out in a study of CD8 T cells in Susac syndrome. The authors reverse transcribed roughly 0.5 to 1 ug RNA with random hexamers. TCRdb analysed the immunoSEQ multiplex PCR reads with MiXCR anew, one entry per CDR3 protein. The sample yields about 240,000 distinct CDR3 sequences, 90% to 96% seen once. This CDR3 contains 15 residues. V was cut by 1 base and J by 5 bases, with 15 bases left in between. Per the germline V gene, CDR1 is MGHRA and CDR2 is YSYEKL. The receptor comes from a human donor with Susac syndrome. The V and J genes are TRBV4-1 and TRBJ2-7, with a tentative D call TRBD2 (5 bases). The specimen sequenced was CD4+ T cells from PBMCs. The CDR3 is CASSQVGGRANEQYF. CDR3 DNA: TGCGCCAGCAGCCAAGTTGGCGGGCGGGCAAACGAGCAGTACTTC.